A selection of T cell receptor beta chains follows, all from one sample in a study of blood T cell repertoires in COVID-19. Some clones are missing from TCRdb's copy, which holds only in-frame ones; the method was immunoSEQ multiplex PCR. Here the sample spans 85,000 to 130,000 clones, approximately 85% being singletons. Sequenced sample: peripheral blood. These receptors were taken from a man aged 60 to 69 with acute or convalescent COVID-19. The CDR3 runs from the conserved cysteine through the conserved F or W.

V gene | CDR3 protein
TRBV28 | CASSLNREQYF
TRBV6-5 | CASSKTGTTDQPQHF
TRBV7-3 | CASSDWGTDTQYF
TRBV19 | CASSRGEGLSSYNEQFF
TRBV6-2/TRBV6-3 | CASSYQRTSGSGNTGELFF
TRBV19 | CASSIGAANQPQHF
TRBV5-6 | CASSPIRGYNEQFF
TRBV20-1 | CSASSGVSGNEQFF
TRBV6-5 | CASSYANRDNSPLHF
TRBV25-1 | CASRGTLDNEQFF
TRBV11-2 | CASSFLPGQFGETQYF
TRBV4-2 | CASSQEQGDDYGYTF
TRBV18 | CASSPGTGEETQYF
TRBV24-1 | CATSDLQRGQGVNSNQPQHF
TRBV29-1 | CSVSGSYNEQFF
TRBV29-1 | CSVGLVTYNEQFF
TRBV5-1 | CASKREIGDTQYF
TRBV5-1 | CASSQAGTGVTGELFF
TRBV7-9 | CASSSAGQLAKNIQYF
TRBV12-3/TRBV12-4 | CASSFSSDTQYF
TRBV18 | CASSPGGALTYEQYF
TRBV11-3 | CASSLGLSDTQYF
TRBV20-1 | CSAQGTYEQYF
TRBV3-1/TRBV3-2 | CASSQGGNEQYF
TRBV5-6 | CASSSAGGQGINEQYF
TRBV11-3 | CASSFGTGVGNTIYF
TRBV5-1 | CASSLAFSGSLSYEQYF
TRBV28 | CASSPGGGRNIQYF
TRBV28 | CASTFYTEAFF
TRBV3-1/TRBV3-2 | CASSRLAGYEQYF
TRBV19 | CASSTPSGQPQHF
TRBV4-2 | CASSQAFGGSSGANVLTF
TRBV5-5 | CASSLGSGDGYTF
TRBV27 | CASSLYGYNSPLHF
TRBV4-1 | CASSQDRPTGPLEQYF
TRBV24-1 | CATSDFSRDEQFF